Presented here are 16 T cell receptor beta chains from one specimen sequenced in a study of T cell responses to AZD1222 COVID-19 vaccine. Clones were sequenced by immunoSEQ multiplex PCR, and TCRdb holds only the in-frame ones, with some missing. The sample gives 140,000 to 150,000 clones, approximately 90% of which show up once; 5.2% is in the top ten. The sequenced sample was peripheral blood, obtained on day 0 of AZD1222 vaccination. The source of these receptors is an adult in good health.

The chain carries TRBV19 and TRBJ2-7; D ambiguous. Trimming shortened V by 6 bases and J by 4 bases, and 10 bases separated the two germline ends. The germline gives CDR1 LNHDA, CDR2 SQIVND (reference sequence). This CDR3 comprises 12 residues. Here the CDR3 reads CASSQTPYEQYF. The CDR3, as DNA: TGTGCCAGTAGCCAGACCCCTTACGAGCAGTACTTC.

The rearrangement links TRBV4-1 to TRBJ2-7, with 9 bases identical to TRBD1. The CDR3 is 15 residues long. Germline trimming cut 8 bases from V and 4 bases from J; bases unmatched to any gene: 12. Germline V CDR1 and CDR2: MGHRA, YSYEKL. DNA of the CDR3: TGCGCCAGCGGACGTCCCGGGACAGGGAGATACGAGCAGTACTTC. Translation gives CASGRPGTGRYEQYF.

Written as DNA, the CDR3 is TGTGCCAGCAGTGAATACAGCGGTGTGAACACTGAAGCTTTCTTT. Amino acid sequence: CASSEYSGVNTEAFF. This chain uses TRBV6-1 with TRBJ1-1; D not certain. Germline loops: CDR1 MNHNS, CDR2 SASEGT. CDR3 length: 15 residues. With 2 bases removed from V and 0 bases from J, the gap between germline ends came to 10 bases.

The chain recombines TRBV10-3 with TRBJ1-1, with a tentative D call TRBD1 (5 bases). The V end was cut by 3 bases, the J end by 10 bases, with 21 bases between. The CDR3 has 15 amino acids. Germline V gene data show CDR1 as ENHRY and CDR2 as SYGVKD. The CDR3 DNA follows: TGTGCCATCAGTGAATTGGGGCAGCGAGGGATGGGAGCTTTCTTT. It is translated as CAISELGQRGMGAFF.

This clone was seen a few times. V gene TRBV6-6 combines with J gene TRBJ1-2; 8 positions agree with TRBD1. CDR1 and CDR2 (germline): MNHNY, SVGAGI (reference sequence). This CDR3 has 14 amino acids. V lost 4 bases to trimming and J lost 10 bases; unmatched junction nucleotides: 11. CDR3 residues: CASSFQGAKEDYTF. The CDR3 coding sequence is TGTGCCAGCAGTTTCCAGGGGGCGAAGGAAGACTACACCTTC.

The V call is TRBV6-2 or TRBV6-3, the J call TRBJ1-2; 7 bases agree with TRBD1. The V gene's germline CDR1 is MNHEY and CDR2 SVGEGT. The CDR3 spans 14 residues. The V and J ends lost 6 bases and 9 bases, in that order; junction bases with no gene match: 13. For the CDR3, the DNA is TGTGCCAGCAGCCCCTTACGACAGGGAAATAGCTACACCTTC. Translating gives CASSPLRQGNSYTF.

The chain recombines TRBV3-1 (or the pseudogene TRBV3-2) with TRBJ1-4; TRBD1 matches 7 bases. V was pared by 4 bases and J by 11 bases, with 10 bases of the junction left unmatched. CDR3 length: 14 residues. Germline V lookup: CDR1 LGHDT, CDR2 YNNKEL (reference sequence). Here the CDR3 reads CASSPTGPIGKLFF. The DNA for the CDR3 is TGTGCCAGCAGCCCGACAGGGCCGATAGGGAAACTGTTTTTT.

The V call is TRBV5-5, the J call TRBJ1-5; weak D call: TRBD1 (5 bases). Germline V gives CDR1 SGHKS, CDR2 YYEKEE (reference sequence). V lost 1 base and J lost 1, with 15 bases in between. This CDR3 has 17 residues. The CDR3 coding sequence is TGTGCCAGCAGCTTGACGGTGAGTGGGGGAAGCAATCAGCCCCAGCATTTT. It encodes CASSLTVSGGSNQPQHF.

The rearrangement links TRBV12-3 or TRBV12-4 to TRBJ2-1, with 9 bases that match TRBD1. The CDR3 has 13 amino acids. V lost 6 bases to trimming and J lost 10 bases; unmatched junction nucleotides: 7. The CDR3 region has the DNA TGTGCCAGCAGACGGGGGACAGGGACCGAGCAGTTCTTC. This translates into CASRRGTGTEQFF.

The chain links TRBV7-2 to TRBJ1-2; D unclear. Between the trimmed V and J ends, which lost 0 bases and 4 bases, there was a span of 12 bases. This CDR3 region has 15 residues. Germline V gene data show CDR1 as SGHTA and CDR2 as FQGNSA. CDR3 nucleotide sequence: TGTGCCAGCAGCTTAGCTGCGGACGCAATCTATGGCTACACCTTC. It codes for CASSLAADAIYGYTF.

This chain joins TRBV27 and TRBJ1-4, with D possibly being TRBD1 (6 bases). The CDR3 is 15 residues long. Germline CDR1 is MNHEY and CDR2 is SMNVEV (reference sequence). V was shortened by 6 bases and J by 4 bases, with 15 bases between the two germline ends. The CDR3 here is CASSHGGGDNEKLFF. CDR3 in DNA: TGTGCCAGCAGCCACGGGGGGGGCGATAATGAAAAACTGTTTTTT.

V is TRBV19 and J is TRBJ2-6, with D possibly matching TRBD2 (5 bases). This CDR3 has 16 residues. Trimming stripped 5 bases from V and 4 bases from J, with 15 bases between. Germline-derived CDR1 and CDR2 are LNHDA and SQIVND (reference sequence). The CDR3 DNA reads TGTGCCAGTAGTTCCCCCTCCGGGGAAGGGGCCAACGTCCTGACTTTC. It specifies CASSSPSGEGANVLTF.

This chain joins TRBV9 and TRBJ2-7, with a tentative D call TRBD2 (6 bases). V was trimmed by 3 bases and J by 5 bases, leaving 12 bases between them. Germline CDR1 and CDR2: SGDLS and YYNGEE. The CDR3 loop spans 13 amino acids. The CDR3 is CASSARSSDEQYF. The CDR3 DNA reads TGTGCCAGCAGCGCCCGTTCTAGCGACGAGCAGTACTTC.

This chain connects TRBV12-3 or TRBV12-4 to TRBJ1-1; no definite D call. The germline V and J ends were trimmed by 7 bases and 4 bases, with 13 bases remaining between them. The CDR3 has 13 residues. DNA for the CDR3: TGTGCCAGCATCTTGAGGTCCGGCACTGAAGCTTTCTTT. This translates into CASILRSGTEAFF.

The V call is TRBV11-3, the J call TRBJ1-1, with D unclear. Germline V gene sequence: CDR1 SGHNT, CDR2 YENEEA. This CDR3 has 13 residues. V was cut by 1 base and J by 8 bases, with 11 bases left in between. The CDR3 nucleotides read TGTGCCAGCAGCTTAGTTCTGGAAGGGGAAGCTTTCTTT. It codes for CASSLVLEGEAFF.

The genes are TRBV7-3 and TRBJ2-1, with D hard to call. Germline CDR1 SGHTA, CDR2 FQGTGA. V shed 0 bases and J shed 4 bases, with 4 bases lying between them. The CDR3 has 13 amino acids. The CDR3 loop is CASSLTTYNEQFF. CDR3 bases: TGTGCCAGCAGCTTAACGACATACAATGAGCAGTTCTTC.